A selection of T cell receptor beta chains follows, all from one sample in a study of shared clonotypes between healthy human individuals. Here immunoSEQ multiplex PCR was the method, and the copy in TCRdb shows in-frame clones only, minus some. The data show approximately 100,000 clones, with about 70% seen just once and roughly a quarter held by the top ten. The sample taken for sequencing was memory CD8+ T cells sorted from blood. Receptors originate from a young woman in good health. The CDR3 runs from the conserved cysteine through the conserved F or W. Fields, in order: clone size, D gene, V gene, J gene, CDR3 protein, CDR3 DNA. A D gene is named only where the DNA matches it firmly. Clone size, where shown, is once, few, many, or a class for clones that have expanded.

NA	TRBD1	TRBV7-9	TRBJ1-1	CASETGQNTEAFF	TGTGCCAGCGAGACAGGGCAGAACACTGAAGCTTTCTTT
NA	NA	TRBV27	TRBJ2-3	CASSFRGLLTDTQYF	TGTGCCAGCAGTTTTCGGGGACTTCTCACAGATACGCAGTATTTT
NA	NA	TRBV19	TRBJ1-1	CASSSREGTEAFF	TGTGCCAGTAGTAGTCGGGAGGGAACTGAAGCTTTCTTT
NA	TRBD1	TRBV27	TRBJ2-2	CASRPGQGIGELFF	TGTGCCAGCAGACCGGGACAGGGGATCGGGGAGCTGTTTTTT
NA	TRBD1	TRBV28	TRBJ2-7	CASSLRDRVYEQYF	TGTGCCAGCAGTTTACGGGACAGAGTCTACGAGCAGTACTTC
many	NA	TRBV7-6	TRBJ2-2	CASSLESGELFF	TGTGCCAGCAGCTTAGAGTCCGGGGAGCTGTTTTTT
NA	TRBD1	TRBV6-1	TRBJ1-2	CASSVQGVDSGYGYTF	TGTGCCAGCAGTGTACAGGGGGTAGACTCCGGCTATGGCTACACCTTC
NA	TRBD2	TRBV6-4	TRBJ2-3	CASSLLAGVADTQYF	TGTGCCAGCAGTCTCCTAGCGGGCGTGGCAGATACGCAGTATTTT
NA	NA	TRBV7-2	TRBJ2-1	CASSRLTGISYNEQFF	TGTGCCAGCAGCCGGCTAACAGGGATCTCCTACAATGAGCAGTTCTTC
NA	NA	TRBV4-1	TRBJ1-4	CASSQLGEKLFF	TGCGCCAGCAGCCAACTCGGGGAAAAACTGTTTTTT
NA	NA	TRBV4-1	TRBJ1-5	CASSRTEPSNQPQHF	TGTGCCAGCAGCCGGACCGAGCCTAGCAATCAGCCCCAGCATTTT
NA	NA	TRBV30	TRBJ2-7	CAWSVQGRIPEYEQYF	TGTGCCTGGAGTGTACAAGGTCGCATCCCTGAGTACGAGCAGTACTTC
NA	NA	TRBV7-2	TRBJ2-7	CASSPEEPPWSAPTYEQYF	TGTGCCAGCAGCCCCGAGGAGCCCCCATGGAGTGCGCCAACCTACGAGCAGTACTTC
NA	TRBD2	TRBV7-8	TRBJ2-2	CASSLVSLAGVITGELFF	TGTGCCAGCAGCTTAGTATCCCTAGCGGGAGTAATAACCGGGGAGCTGTTTTTT
few	NA	TRBV6-5	TRBJ2-7	CATTGEQYF	TGTGCCACAACAGGCGAGCAGTACTTC
many	TRBD2	TRBV29-1	TRBJ2-1	CSVVKERESDEQFF	TGCAGCGTTGTCAAAGAGCGGGAGAGCGATGAGCAGTTCTTC